These 28 T cell receptor beta chains came from one sample sequenced in a study of shared clonotypes between healthy human individuals. Method: immunoSEQ multiplex PCR; TCRdb's copy keeps in-frame clones and lacks some. The data hold roughly 1 million clones, with around 78% observed a single time. Sequenced input: memory CD4+ T cells from PBMCs. Sample subset: CD45RA-negative fraction. The receptors were gathered from a man younger than 35 in good health. Some clones in this sample may be carry-over from other donors' samples.

The chain links TRBV25-1 to TRBJ2-5, with D possibly matching TRBD2 (6 bases). V was shortened by 3 bases and J by 0 bases, with 8 bases between the two germline ends. This CDR3 spans 14 amino acids. The germline gives CDR1 MGHDK, CDR2 SYGVNS. CDR3 sequence: CASSDAGYQETQYF. The CDR3 nucleotides read TGTGCCAGCAGTGATGCGGGGTACCAAGAGACCCAGTACTTC.

V gene TRBV9 combines with J gene TRBJ2-1, with 7 bases aligning to TRBD2. Germline trimming cut 5 bases from V and 2 bases from J; bases unmatched to any gene: 7. Per germline, CDR1 SGDLS and CDR2 YYNGEE. CDR3 size: 15 residues. The chain's CDR3 is CASSPKTSTYNEQFF. The CDR3 bases are TGTGCCAGCAGTCCGAAGACTAGCACCTACAATGAGCAGTTCTTC.

The chain employs TRBV4-2 and TRBJ2-7; the D gene is possibly TRBD2 (5 bases). Trimming pared 0 bases from V and 2 bases from J, leaving 17 bases between. The CDR3 is 17 amino acids. Germline values: CDR1 LGHNA, CDR2 YNFKEQ. The CDR3 region is CASSQEKLRGQTYEQYF. CDR3 coding DNA: TGTGCCAGCAGCCAAGAGAAGTTGCGCGGGCAGACCTACGAGCAGTACTTC.

A single count supports this clone. The V and J genes are TRBV27 and TRBJ2-5; 10 bases are a match to TRBD2. J was trimmed by 10 bases and V by 3 bases; bases with no gene match: 11. The V gene's germline CDR1 is MNHEY and CDR2 SMNVEV (reference sequence). There are 15 residues in the CDR3. In nucleotides, the CDR3 is TGTGCCAGCAGTTTGGAGGCTAGCGGGAGTGAGGTCCAGTACTTC. Translation: CASSLEASGSEVQYF.

The sample holds a few counts of this clone. The V and J genes are TRBV4-1 and TRBJ2-5; 9 bases match TRBD2. Gene TRBJ2-7 matches the end of the DNA better, so the J call may be wrong. The germline V gene has CDR1 MGHRA and CDR2 YSYEKL. The CDR3 has 14 amino acids. The CDR3 nucleotides are TGCGCCAGCAGCCCGCGGGAGGGCCCCTACGAGCAGTACTTC. This sequence encodes CASSPREGPYEQYF.

The chain couples TRBV6-6 to TRBJ2-5; 7 bases map to TRBD1. The better agreement between TRBJ2-7 and the DNA end casts doubt on the J call. The CDR3 spans 15 residues. CDR1 is MNHNY and CDR2 is SVGAGI in the germline V gene (reference sequence). DNA of the CDR3: TGTGCCAGCAGTCCCCCGGGACAGCGCTCCTACGAGCAGTACTTC. This encodes CASSPPGQRSYEQYF.

This rearrangement joins TRBV10-3 to TRBJ2-1; D may be TRBD2 (7 bases). This CDR3 comprises 15 residues. Germline CDR1 is ENHRY and CDR2 is SYGVKD. Trimming removed 7 bases from V and 6 bases from J, with 19 bases in between. The CDR3 coding sequence is TGTGCCATCATGGGGGGGCTAGCGGAGGTCAATGAGCAGTTCTTC. It is translated as CAIMGGLAEVNEQFF.

The V gene is TRBV7-8, the J gene TRBJ2-5; possibly TRBD2 for D (5 bases). CDR3 length equals 16 residues. Germline CDR1 is SGHVS and CDR2 is FQNEAQ. Trimming shortened V by 4 bases and J by 4 bases, and 19 bases separated the two germline ends. In DNA, the CDR3 is TGTGCCAGCAGCTCCATTAGGTCGGGAAAACGAGAGACCCAGTACTTC. This encodes CASSSIRSGKRETQYF.

This clone was counted only a few times. This chain links TRBV27 with TRBJ1-5, with D tentatively TRBD1 (6 bases). The V end lost 7 bases, the J end lost 5 bases, and 12 bases lay between the germline ends. The CDR3 is made up of 13 amino acids. Germline CDR1 and CDR2: MNHEY and SMNVEV (reference sequence). The CDR3 spells CASTRRGDQPQHF. CDR3 nucleotide sequence: TGTGCCAGCACCCGGAGGGGGGATCAGCCCCAGCATTTT.

The rearrangement uses TRBV5-1 and TRBJ2-2; TRBD2 aligns across 8 bases. The V gene end was trimmed by 4 bases and the J gene end by 6 bases; junction bases not matched to a gene: 8. The germline V gene has CDR1 SGHRS and CDR2 YFSETQ. This CDR3 contains 15 residues. CDR3 sequence (DNA): TGCGCCAGCAGCCGATCGTTAGCGGGACCCGGGGAGCTGTTTTTT. Its translation is CASSRSLAGPGELFF.

The chain couples TRBV5-1 to TRBJ2-3; TRBD2 aligns across 11 bases. The CDR3 sequence is 16 residues long. Germline V gives CDR1 SGHRS, CDR2 YFSETQ. Trimming removed 2 bases from V and 6 bases from J; junction bases left unmatched: 8. As DNA, the CDR3 is TGCGCCAGCAGCTTTAGCGGGAGGGCCAGAGGGGATACGCAGTATTTT. Residues: CASSFSGRARGDTQYF.

The chain joins TRBV14 to TRBJ2-1, with D perhaps TRBD1 (5 bases). The germline V and J ends were trimmed by 4 bases and 8 bases, with 9 bases remaining between them. This CDR3 region has 12 residues. CDR1 and CDR2 (germline): SGHDN, FVKESK. CDR3 sequence reads: CASSPQGHEQFF. The CDR3 region has the DNA TGTGCCAGCAGCCCCCAGGGTCATGAGCAGTTCTTC.

This chain links TRBV18 with TRBJ1-5, with D possibly being TRBD1 (5 bases). CDR1 is KGHSH, CDR2 LQKENI, per germline. With 2 bases removed from V and 0 bases from J, the gap between germline ends came to 11 bases. The CDR3 sequence is 16 residues long. CDR3 DNA: TGTGCCAGCTCACCAAGTTCCCAGGGTAGCAATCAGCCCCAGCATTTT. It is translated as CASSPSSQGSNQPQHF.

This chain links TRBV23-1 with TRBJ1-1, with TRBD1 as a possible D gene (6 bases). TRBV23-1 qualifies as an ORF whose function is uncertain. The CDR3 is 17 amino acids. The V end was cut by 0 bases, the J end by 5 bases, with 19 bases between. The CDR3 sequence is CASSQSGGAGPGTEAFF. The CDR3 region has the DNA TGCGCCAGCAGTCAATCGGGGGGGGCCGGCCCGGGGACTGAAGCTTTCTTT.

This chain connects TRBV30 to TRBJ1-1, with D maybe TRBD1 (5 bases). From germline, CDR1 is GTSNPN and CDR2 SVGIG (reference sequence). This CDR3 comprises 12 residues. The germline V and J ends were trimmed by 1 base and 7 bases, with 10 bases remaining between them. CDR3 residues: CAWSATEFEAFF. CDR3 DNA sequence: TGTGCCTGGAGTGCGACAGAGTTTGAAGCTTTCTTT.

The CDR3 here is CASGRGDYYEQYF. The CDR3 coding sequence is TGTGCCAGCGGGAGGGGGGATTACTACGAGCAGTACTTC. The V call is TRBV6-5, the J call TRBJ2-7, with D possibly matching TRBD2 (7 bases). Germline V lookup: CDR1 MNHEY, CDR2 SVGAGI. The CDR3 is 13 residues long. V lost 8 bases, J lost 3 bases, and 14 bases lay in between.

The V call is TRBV5-4, the J call TRBJ2-1; 7 nucleotides align to TRBD1. The CDR3 totals 15 residues. Germline lookup yields CDR1 SGHNT and CDR2 YYREEE (reference sequence). J lost 7 bases, V lost 0 bases, and 7 bases had no gene match. As DNA, the CDR3 is TGTGCCAGCAGCTTGGTTTCCAGGGGGTGGAATGAGCAGTTCTTC. This sequence encodes CASSLVSRGWNEQFF.

The chain employs TRBV6-6 and TRBJ2-7; tentatively, D is TRBD1 (6 bases). The germline V gene encodes CDR1 MNHNY and CDR2 SVGAGI (reference sequence). V lost 2 bases and J lost 2, with 16 bases in between. CDR3 length: 16 residues. In nucleotides, the CDR3 is TGTGCCAGCAGTTACAGCCCGCAGAAGGGGGCCTACGAGCAGTACTTC. Its translation: CASSYSPQKGAYEQYF.

The rearrangement joins TRBV5-1 to TRBJ2-2, with D perhaps TRBD1 (5 bases). The CDR3 totals 15 residues. V was shortened by 0 bases and J by 5 bases, with 11 bases between the two germline ends. The germline gives CDR1 SGHRS, CDR2 YFSETQ. The CDR3 bases are TGCGCCAGCAGCTTGGCCCCGTCAGGGACCGGGGAGCTGTTTTTT. Translated, it gives CASSLAPSGTGELFF.

The CDR3: CASSLGQRNEQFF. Written as DNA, the CDR3 is TGCGCCAGCAGCTTGGGACAACGAAATGAGCAGTTCTTC. The rearrangement links TRBV5-1 to TRBJ2-1; no clear D. The V gene's germline CDR1 is SGHRS and CDR2 YFSETQ. Trimming shortened V by 0 bases and J by 7 bases, and 8 bases separated the two germline ends. The CDR3 loop spans 13 amino acids.

The rearrangement links TRBV6-5 to TRBJ1-6; 9 bases agree with TRBD1. The CDR3 spans 15 residues. Trimming cost V 2 bases and J 4 bases; bases outside gene matches: 0. The germline gives CDR1 MNHEY, CDR2 SVGAGI. The DNA for the CDR3 is TGTGCCAGCAGTTACGGGACAGGGTATAATTCACCCCTCCACTTT. Protein product: CASSYGTGYNSPLHF.

The rearrangement links TRBV6-5 to TRBJ2-5, with D unresolved. The CDR3 runs 14 residues. The germline CDR1 and CDR2 sequences are MNHEY and SVGAGI. V gave up 2 bases and J gave up 5 bases, with 12 bases separating them. CDR3 region: CASSYASLRETQYF. Written as DNA, the CDR3 is TGTGCCAGCAGTTACGCGAGTCTGAGGGAGACCCAGTACTTC.

The chain carries TRBV10-1 and TRBJ2-3, with D possibly matching TRBD1 (5 bases). Looked up from germline, CDR1 is WNHNN and CDR2 is SYGVQD (reference sequence). CDR3 length equals 15 residues. Between the trimmed V and J ends, which lost 2 bases and 1 base, there was a span of 10 bases. CDR3 nucleotide sequence: TGCGCCAGCAGTGAGGTACAGGCCGGCACAGATACGCAGTATTTT. This translates into CASSEVQAGTDTQYF.

This chain uses TRBV5-1 with TRBJ2-2; 7 positions match TRBD2. Germline values: CDR1 SGHRS, CDR2 YFSETQ. Trimming removed 4 bases from V and 5 bases from J; junction bases left unmatched: 5. This CDR3 has 14 amino acids. The CDR3 spells CASSKELATGELFF. The CDR3 DNA reads TGCGCCAGCAGCAAGGAACTAGCGACCGGGGAGCTGTTTTTT.

This clone was seen only once. Distinct nucleotide sequences in the sample also encode this CDR3. The chain employs TRBV18 and TRBJ1-3; a possible D gene is TRBD1 (5 bases). CDR3 length: 15 amino acids. Germline lookup yields CDR1 KGHSH and CDR2 LQKENI. The ends were cut back, 6 bases at V and 0 bases at J, with 12 bases in the middle. The CDR3 region has the DNA TGTGCCAGCTCCCCCGGACAAAACTCTGGAAACACCATATATTTT. It yields the protein CASSPGQNSGNTIYF.

The chain recombines TRBV7-2 with TRBJ2-5; 10 nucleotides agree with TRBD1. V lost 2 bases, J lost 7 bases, and 10 bases stayed unmatched. CDR1 SGHTA and CDR2 FQGNSA come from the germline V gene. This CDR3 contains 16 residues. The chain's CDR3 is CASSLKLDRGYGTQYF. CDR3 coding DNA: TGTGCCAGCAGCTTAAAATTGGACAGGGGGTATGGGACCCAGTACTTC.

This clone was seen only a few times. The chain carries TRBV4-3 and TRBJ2-3; the D is unclear. The germline CDR1 and CDR2 sequences are LGHNA and YSLEER. The CDR3 sequence is 14 residues long. Between the trimmed V and J ends, which lost 0 bases and 6 bases, there was a span of 10 bases. For the CDR3, the DNA is TGCGCCAGCAGCCAAGATGGCAACTGGGATACGCAGTATTTT. Protein sequence: CASSQDGNWDTQYF.

The count of this clone is one. The chain uses TRBV7-9 and TRBJ2-1; TRBD2 agrees at 13 bases. The CDR3 sequence is 16 residues long. Germline V lookup: CDR1 SEHNR, CDR2 FQNEAQ (reference sequence). V trimming: 5 bases; J trimming: 8 bases; junction bases outside the gene matches: 9. CDR3 in DNA: TGTGCCAGCAGCACCCCACTAGCGGGAGGGCCGTATGAGCAGTTCTTC. Encoded protein: CASSTPLAGGPYEQFF.